This record concerns one T cell receptor (beta chain) sequence. The target antigen is unknown. This CDR3 spans 15 amino acids. V shed 3 bases, J shed 6 bases, and the junction held 7 bases outside the gene matches. Germline loops: CDR1 SGDLS, CDR2 YYNGEE. These data are taken from a study of T cell responses to AZD1222 COVID-19 vaccine. Findings and caveats of the study: Only a handful of AZD1222 recipients were seropositive at baseline.

Method: immunoSEQ multiplex PCR; TCRdb's copy keeps in-frame clones and lacks some. Here the sample spans roughly 180,000 clones, roughly nine tenths being singletons. The sequence came from an adult in good health. Sequencing was performed on peripheral blood, taken on day 0 of AZD1222 vaccination. This rearrangement joins TRBV9 to TRBJ2-1, with 9 bases matching TRBD1. DNA of the CDR3: TGTGCCAGCAGCGCCACAGGGGGCGAAATCAATGAGCAGTTCTTC. Translation: CASSATGGEINEQFF. Variable domain in full (rest from reference TRBV9 and TRBJ2-1): DSGVTQTPKHLITATGQRVTLRCSPRSGDLSVYWYQQSLDQGLQFLIQYYNGEERAKGNILERFSAQQFPDLHSELNLSSLELGDSALYFCASSATGGEINEQFFGPGTRLTVL.